These 16 T cell receptor beta chains were all obtained from the same sample, sequenced in a study of human T cells and chemical hapten exposure. Time point noted: patch test 1, 2 weeks after DPC sensitization. Treatment denoted: therapeutic diphenylcyclopropenone sensitization with weekly scalp DPC. TCRdb re-analysed the RACE reads in MiXCR, keeping a single row per CDR3 protein. The sample has approximately 340,000 distinct CDR3 sequences; around 7% are singletons. The starting material was whole blood, obtained in connection with sensitization to the hapten diphenylcyclopropenone (DPC). The receptors derive from a woman between 18 and 29 years old with alopecia areata. Some clones in this sample may be carry-over from other donors' samples.

This chain links TRBV14 with TRBJ2-5; D gene uncertain. V lost 1 base and J 4 bases, leaving 7 bases between the germline ends. The CDR3 extends over 13 amino acids. Germline assignment: CDR1 SGHDN and CDR2 FVKESK. The CDR3 DNA reads as TGTGCCAGCAGCCAAGTTGTCAGAGAGACCCAGTACTTC. Translating gives CASSQVVRETQYF.

The CDR3 DNA follows: TGTGCCAGCAGTAGTTCATTGGGGGCAGGCACCGGGGAGCTGTTTTTT. Protein: CASSSSLGAGTGELFF. V usage is TRBV27 and J usage is TRBJ2-2; the D gene is possibly TRBD1 (6 bases). The CDR3 sequence is 16 residues long. Between the trimmed V and J ends, which lost 5 bases and 4 bases, there was a span of 17 bases. CDR1 MNHEY and CDR2 SMNVEV come from the germline V gene (reference sequence).

In this sample, this clonotype turned up many times. The chain uses TRBV13 and TRBJ2-3, with D possibly being TRBD1 or TRBD2 (7 bases each). The germline V gene has CDR1 PRHDT and CDR2 FYEKMQ (reference sequence). The CDR3 is 16 amino acids. V was trimmed by 5 bases and J by 5 bases, leaving 20 bases between them. The CDR3 coding sequence is TGTGCCAGCAGCGCTCCAGGGGGGGGCCTAAAAGATACGCAGTATTTT. Residues: CASSAPGGGLKDTQYF.

The chain carries TRBV9 and TRBJ2-3; 9 bases are shared with TRBD1. Germline CDR1 reads SGDLS; CDR2 reads YYNGEE. This CDR3 comprises 15 residues. V shed 0 bases, J shed 6 bases, and the junction held 5 bases outside the gene matches. DNA of the CDR3: TGTGCCAGCAGCGTAGGGGGACAGGGTTGGGATACGCAGTATTTT. It is translated as CASSVGGQGWDTQYF.

The chain links TRBV5-6 to TRBJ2-4, with 7 bases identical to TRBD1. Germline V gene sequence: CDR1 SGHDT, CDR2 YYEEEE. The CDR3 length is 12 residues. J was trimmed by 8 bases and V by 4 bases; bases with no gene match: 3. The CDR3 DNA reads as TGTGCCAGCAGCGAGGGGACAGACATTCAGTACTTC. Amino acid sequence: CASSEGTDIQYF.

A few counts support this clonotype. This chain uses TRBV6-2 or TRBV6-3 with TRBJ2-7; D is ambiguous. Trimming removed 7 bases from V and 5 bases from J, with 18 bases in between. The CDR3 contains 14 residues. CDR1 is MNHEY, CDR2 SVGEGT, per germline. In DNA form, the CDR3 reads TGTGCCAGCATACCGGGCCGCCGGGCCCACGAGCAGTACTTC. This codes for CASIPGRRAHEQYF.

The chain is built from TRBV5-5 and TRBJ2-1, with D perhaps assigned TRBD1 or TRBD2 (5 bases each). There are 15 residues in the CDR3. Germline V gives CDR1 SGHKS, CDR2 YYEKEE (reference sequence). Trimming removed 4 bases at V and 16 bases at J, with 27 bases between. The CDR3 DNA reads TGTGCCAGCAGCAACGTGGGGGACGAGGACCCCAGCATATTCTTC. It translates to CASSNVGDEDPSIFF.

The sample holds many counts of this clonotype. The CDR3 protein is CASSLGTIQETQYF. In DNA, the CDR3 is TGCGCCAGCAGCTTGGGGACTATACAAGAGACCCAGTACTTC. This chain links TRBV5-1 with TRBJ2-5; TRBD2 might be the D (6 bases). The germline V gene has CDR1 SGHRS and CDR2 YFSETQ. The CDR3 is 14 residues long. Trimming left V 0 bases short and J 2 bases short, with 8 bases between.

The chain recombines TRBV6-6 with TRBJ1-1; D is unresolved. CDR1 is MNHNY and CDR2 is SVGAGI in the germline V gene (reference sequence). The CDR3 sequence is 13 residues long. The V end lost 7 bases, the J end lost 5 bases, and 14 bases lay between the germline ends. As DNA, the CDR3 is TGTGCCAGCACCCCAAAGGGTATGACTGAAGCTTTCTTT. Translation gives CASTPKGMTEAFF.

This clonotype was detected many times. The V call is TRBV7-2, the J call TRBJ2-7, with D unclear. The CDR3 is 11 amino acids. Trimming took off 4 bases at V and 9 bases at J, with 10 bases between the two ends. Germline CDR1 and CDR2: SGHTA and FQGNSA. As DNA, the CDR3 is TGTGCCAGCAGCTATACATCGTGGCAGTACTTC. Translation gives CASSYTSWQYF.

The chain carries TRBV29-1 and TRBJ1-1; D is perhaps TRBD1 (5 bases). Germline CDR1 is SQVTM and CDR2 is ANQGSEA. This CDR3 comprises 9 residues. Trimming removed 5 bases at V and 8 bases at J, with 6 bases between. CDR3 sequence: CSVNREAFF. CDR3 coding DNA: TGCAGCGTTAACAGGGAAGCTTTCTTT.

This clonotype occurred many times. This chain links TRBV15 with TRBJ1-5, with D maybe TRBD1 (6 bases). The CDR3 runs to 15 residues. Per the germline V gene, CDR1 is LNHNV and CDR2 is YYDKDF (reference sequence). The V and J ends lost 0 bases and 5 bases respectively, with 11 bases between them. The CDR3: CATSRDIGGDQPQHF. Here the CDR3 DNA reads TGTGCCACCAGCAGAGATATCGGGGGCGATCAGCCCCAGCATTTT.

J is TRBJ1-4 and V is TRBV6-2 or TRBV6-3; D is ambiguous. Germline V gene lookup returns CDR1 MNHEY and CDR2 SVGEGT. The CDR3 sequence is 15 residues long. The V end lost 2 bases, the J end lost 7 bases, and 14 bases lay between the germline ends. The CDR3 reads CASSYERGFGEKLFF. CDR3 DNA sequence: TGTGCCAGCAGTTACGAGCGCGGATTCGGTGAAAAACTGTTTTTT.

The genes are TRBV6-6 and TRBJ1-2, with 8 bases fitting TRBD1. CDR3 length: 14 residues. Per the germline V gene, CDR1 is MNHNY and CDR2 is SVGAGI (reference sequence). The trim removed 5 bases at V and 8 bases at J, leaving 10 bases unmatched. The CDR3 sequence is CASSPGGLYGGYTF. In nucleotides, the CDR3 is TGTGCCAGCAGTCCAGGGGGCCTATACGGAGGCTACACCTTC.

This clonotype was observed many times. The J gene is TRBJ2-6, the V gene TRBV2; D unclear. Germline V CDR1 and CDR2: SNHLY, FYNNEI. This CDR3 has 10 residues. The V end lost 7 bases, the J end lost 11 bases, and 6 bases lay between the germline ends. The CDR3 DNA is TGTGCCAGCATGACGGACGTCCTGACTTTC. It is translated as CASMTDVLTF.

This clonotype came up many times. V gene TRBV12-3 or TRBV12-4 combines with J gene TRBJ2-5; 8 positions match TRBD2. The V segment lost 0 bases and the J segment 3 bases; nucleotides outside the gene matches: 0. This CDR3 has 14 residues. The CDR3 DNA follows: TGTGCCAGCAGTTTAGCTAGCGGGGAAGAGACCCAGTACTTC. Translating gives CASSLASGEETQYF.